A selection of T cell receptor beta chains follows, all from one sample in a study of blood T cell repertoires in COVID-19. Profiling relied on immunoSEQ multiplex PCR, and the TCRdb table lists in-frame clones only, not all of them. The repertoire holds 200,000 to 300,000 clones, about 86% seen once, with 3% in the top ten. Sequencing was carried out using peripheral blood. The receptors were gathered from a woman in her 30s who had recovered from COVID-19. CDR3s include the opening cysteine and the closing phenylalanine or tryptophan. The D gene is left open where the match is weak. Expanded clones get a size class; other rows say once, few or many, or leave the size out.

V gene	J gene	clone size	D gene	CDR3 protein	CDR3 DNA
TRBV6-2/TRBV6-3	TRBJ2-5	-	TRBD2	CASSYSLIAGGEETQYF	TGTGCCAGCAGTTACTCCCTTATAGCGGGGGGGGAAGAGACCCAGTACTTC
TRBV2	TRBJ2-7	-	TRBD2	CASSVLAGGLGEQYF	TGTGCCAGCAGTGTTCTAGCGGGGGGCCTCGGCGAGCAGTACTTC
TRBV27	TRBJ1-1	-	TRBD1	CASSPTGSNTEAFF	TGTGCCAGCAGCCCGACAGGGTCGAACACTGAAGCTTTCTTT
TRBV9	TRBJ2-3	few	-	CASSASEAGTQYF	TGTGCCAGCAGCGCCTCAGAGGCGGGTACGCAGTATTTT
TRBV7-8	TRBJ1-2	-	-	CASSSAGTYGYTF	TGTGCCAGCAGCTCTGCCGGTACTTATGGCTACACCTTC
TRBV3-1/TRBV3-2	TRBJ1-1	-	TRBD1	CASSFGQGNTEAFF	TGTGCCAGCAGCTTCGGACAGGGGAACACTGAAGCTTTCTTT
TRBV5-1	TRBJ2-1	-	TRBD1	CASSLTGTGGNEQFF	TGCGCCAGCAGCTTGACCGGGACAGGGGGGAATGAGCAGTTCTTC
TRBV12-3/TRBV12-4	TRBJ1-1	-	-	CASSSSGHPEAFF	TGTGCCAGCAGTTCCTCTGGGCATCCTGAAGCTTTCTTT
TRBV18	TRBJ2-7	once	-	CASSRSVTYEQYF	TGTGCCAGCTCACGGTCGGTTACCTACGAGCAGTACTTC
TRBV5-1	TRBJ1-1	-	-	CASSLAQATEAFF	TGCGCCAGCAGCTTGGCCCAGGCCACTGAAGCTTTCTTT
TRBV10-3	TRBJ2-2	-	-	CAISEVGPGELFF	TGTGCCATCAGTGAGGTGGGGCCCGGGGAGCTGTTTTTT
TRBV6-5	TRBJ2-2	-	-	CASNTHRETGELFF	TGTGCCAGCAATACACATCGGGAAACCGGGGAGCTGTTTTTT
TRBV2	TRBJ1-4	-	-	CASSDGKGGAGEKLFF	TGTGCCAGCAGTGATGGAAAAGGGGGGGCAGGAGAAAAACTGTTTTTT
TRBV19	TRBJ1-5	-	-	CASSRVDQPQHF	TGTGCCAGTAGCCGGGTGGATCAGCCCCAGCATTTT
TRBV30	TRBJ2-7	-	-	CAWSSGATPYF	TGTGCCTGGAGTTCAGGGGCTACCCCGTACTTC
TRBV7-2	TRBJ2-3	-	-	CASSLGWANEDTQYF	TGTGCCAGCAGCCTGGGTTGGGCCAACGAGGATACGCAGTATTTT
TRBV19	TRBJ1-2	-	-	CASSIEGVVANYGYTF	TGTGCCAGTAGTATAGAAGGGGTAGTAGCTAACTATGGCTACACCTTC
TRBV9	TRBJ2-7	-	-	CASSPFHYNTKLVIEQYF	TGTGCCAGCAGCCCCTTTCACTACAACACCAAACTCGTGATCGAGCAGTACTTC
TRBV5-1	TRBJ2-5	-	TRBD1	CASSLAGQQETQYF	TGCGCCAGCAGCTTGGCGGGACAGCAAGAGACCCAGTACTTC
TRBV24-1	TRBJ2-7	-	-	CATSRLEQGLGEQYF	TGTGCCACCAGTCGATTAGAACAGGGTCTGGGGGAGCAGTACTTC
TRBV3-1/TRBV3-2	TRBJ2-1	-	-	CASSRGPYNEQFF	TGTGCCAGCAGCCGAGGCCCCTACAATGAGCAGTTCTTC
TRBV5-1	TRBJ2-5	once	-	CASSLLLADEETQYF	TGCGCCAGCAGCTTGTTACTAGCTGATGAAGAGACCCAGTACTTC
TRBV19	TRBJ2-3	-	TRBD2	CASSTGLAGKAGIRDTQYF	TGTGCCAGTAGTACGGGACTAGCGGGGAAAGCGGGAATCAGGGATACGCAGTATTTT
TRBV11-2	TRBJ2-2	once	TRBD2	CASSSMGLAGASNTGELFF	TGTGCCAGCAGCTCCATGGGACTAGCGGGGGCCTCGAACACCGGGGAGCTGTTTTTT
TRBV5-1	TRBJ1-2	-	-	CASSATNYGYTF	TGCGCCAGCAGCGCCACAAACTATGGCTACACCTTC
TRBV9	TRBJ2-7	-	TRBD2	CASSVGSGAATEQYF	TGTGCCAGCAGCGTAGGCAGCGGGGCCGCTACGGAGCAGTACTTC
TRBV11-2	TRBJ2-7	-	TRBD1	CASSKSPGQGHEQYF	TGTGCCAGCAGTAAGAGCCCAGGACAGGGACACGAGCAGTACTTC
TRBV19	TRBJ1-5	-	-	CASLGARWNQPQHF	TGTGCCAGTCTGGGGGCTAGGTGGAATCAGCCCCAGCATTTT
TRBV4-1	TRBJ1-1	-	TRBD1	CASSRSLPGQGAGNTEAFF	TGCGCCAGCAGCCGATCCTTACCGGGACAGGGTGCAGGGAACACTGAAGCTTTCTTT
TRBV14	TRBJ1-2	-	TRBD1	CASSRKQGASPTGYTF	TGTGCCAGCAGCCGAAAACAGGGGGCGTCGCCGACCGGCTACACCTTC
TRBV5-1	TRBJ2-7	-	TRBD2	CASSLGPAGGAYEQYF	TGCGCCAGCAGCTTGGGGCCCGCCGGGGGGGCGTACGAGCAGTACTTC